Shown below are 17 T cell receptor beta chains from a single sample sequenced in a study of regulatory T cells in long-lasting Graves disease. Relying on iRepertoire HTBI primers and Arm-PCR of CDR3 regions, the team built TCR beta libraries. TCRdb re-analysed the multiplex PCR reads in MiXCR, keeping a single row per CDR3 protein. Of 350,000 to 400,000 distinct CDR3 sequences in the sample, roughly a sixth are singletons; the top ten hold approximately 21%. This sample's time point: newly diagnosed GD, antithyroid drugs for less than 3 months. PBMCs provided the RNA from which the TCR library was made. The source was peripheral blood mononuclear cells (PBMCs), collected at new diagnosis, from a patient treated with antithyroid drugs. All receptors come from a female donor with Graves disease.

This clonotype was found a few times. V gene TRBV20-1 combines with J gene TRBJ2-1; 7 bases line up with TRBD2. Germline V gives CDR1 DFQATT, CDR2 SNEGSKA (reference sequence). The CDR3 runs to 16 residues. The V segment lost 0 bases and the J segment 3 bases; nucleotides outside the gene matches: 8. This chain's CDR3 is CSARDRLAAGYNEQFF. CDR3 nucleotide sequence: TGCAGTGCTAGAGATCGCCTAGCGGCCGGCTACAATGAGCAGTTCTTC.

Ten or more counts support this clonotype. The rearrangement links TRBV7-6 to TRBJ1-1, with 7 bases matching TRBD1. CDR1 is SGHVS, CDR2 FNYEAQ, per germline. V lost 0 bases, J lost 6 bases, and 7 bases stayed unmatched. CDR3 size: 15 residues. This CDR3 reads CASSLAPGTASEAFF. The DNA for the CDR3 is TGTGCCAGCAGCTTAGCGCCTGGGACAGCCTCTGAAGCTTTCTTT.

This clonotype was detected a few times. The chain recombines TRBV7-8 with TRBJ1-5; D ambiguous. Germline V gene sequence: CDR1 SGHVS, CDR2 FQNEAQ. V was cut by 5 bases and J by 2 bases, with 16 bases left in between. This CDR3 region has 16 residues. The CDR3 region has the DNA TGTGCCAGCAGCACCGAGAGGTTGACTCGCAATCAGCCCCAGCATTTT. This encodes CASSTERLTRNQPQHF.

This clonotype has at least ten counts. The CDR3 DNA is TGTGCCAGCAGCCTTAACAGGTACTACGAGCAGTACTTC. Amino acids: CASSLNRYYEQYF. V is TRBV14 and J is TRBJ2-7; TRBD1 is a possible D gene (5 bases). CDR3 size: 13 residues. V was shortened by 4 bases and J by 3 bases, with 10 bases between the two germline ends. From germline, CDR1 is SGHDN and CDR2 FVKESK.

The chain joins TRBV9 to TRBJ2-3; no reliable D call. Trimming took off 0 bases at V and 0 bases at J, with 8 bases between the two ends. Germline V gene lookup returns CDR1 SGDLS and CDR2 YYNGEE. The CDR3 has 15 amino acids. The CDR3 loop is CASSVEERSTDTQYF. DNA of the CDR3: TGTGCCAGCAGCGTAGAGGAGCGTAGCACAGATACGCAGTATTTT.

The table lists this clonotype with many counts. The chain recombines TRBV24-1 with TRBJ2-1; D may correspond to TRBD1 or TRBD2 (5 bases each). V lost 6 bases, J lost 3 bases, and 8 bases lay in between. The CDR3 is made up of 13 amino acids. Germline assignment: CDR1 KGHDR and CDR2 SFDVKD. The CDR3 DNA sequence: TGTGCCACCAGTTCGGGGCTCTACAATGAGCAGTTCTTC. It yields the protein CATSSGLYNEQFF.

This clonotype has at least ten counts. The CDR3 DNA reads as TGTGCCAGCAGCCACTTCGGGGGCCCGAACTATGGCTACACCTTC. This encodes CASSHFGGPNYGYTF. The chain joins TRBV9 to TRBJ1-2; D is perhaps TRBD1 (6 bases). The CDR3 contains 15 residues. Trimming removed 4 bases at V and 2 bases at J, with 15 bases between. From germline, CDR1 is SGDLS and CDR2 YYNGEE.

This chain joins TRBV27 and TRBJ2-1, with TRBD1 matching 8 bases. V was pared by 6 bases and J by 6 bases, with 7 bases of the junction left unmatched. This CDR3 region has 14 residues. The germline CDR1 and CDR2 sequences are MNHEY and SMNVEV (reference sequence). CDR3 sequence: CASRTGGTLNEQFF. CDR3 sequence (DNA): TGTGCCAGCAGAACAGGGGGAACCCTCAATGAGCAGTTCTTC.

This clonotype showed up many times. CDR3: CASSLKRAFF. The CDR3 DNA reads as TGTGCCAGCAGTTTAAAGAGAGCTTTCTTT. The rearrangement uses TRBV12-3 or TRBV12-4 and TRBJ1-1; D is ambiguous. The germline V and J ends were trimmed by 2 bases and 10 bases, with 5 bases remaining between them. The CDR3 totals 10 residues.

The CDR3 DNA reads as TGTGCCAGCAGGTGGACAGGGCCCTATGGCTACACCTTC. This gives the protein CASRWTGPYGYTF. The gene calls are TRBV28 and TRBJ1-2, with 8 bases matching TRBD1. Germline values: CDR1 MDHEN, CDR2 SYDVKM. The V gene end was trimmed by 6 bases and the J gene end by 4 bases; junction bases not matched to a gene: 4. The CDR3 contains 13 residues.

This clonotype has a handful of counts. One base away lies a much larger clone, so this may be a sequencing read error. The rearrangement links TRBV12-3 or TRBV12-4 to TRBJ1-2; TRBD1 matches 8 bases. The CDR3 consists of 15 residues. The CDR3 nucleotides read TGTGTCAGCAGTTTGGCAGGGGGCAGAATAGGTGGCTACACCTTC. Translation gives CVSSLAGGRIGGYTF.

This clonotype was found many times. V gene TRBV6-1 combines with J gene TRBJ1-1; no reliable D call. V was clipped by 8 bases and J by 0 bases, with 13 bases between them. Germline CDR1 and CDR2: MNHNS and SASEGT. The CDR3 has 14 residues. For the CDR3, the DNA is TGTGCCAGCCCGGCGTCTCTGGTGAACACTGAAGCTTTCTTT. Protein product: CASPASLVNTEAFF.

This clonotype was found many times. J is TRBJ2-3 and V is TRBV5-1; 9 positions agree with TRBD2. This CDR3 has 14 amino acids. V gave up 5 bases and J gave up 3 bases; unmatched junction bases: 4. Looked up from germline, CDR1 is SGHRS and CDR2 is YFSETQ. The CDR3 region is CASSNAGGTDTQYF. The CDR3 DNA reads TGCGCCAGCAGTAACGCGGGAGGGACAGATACGCAGTATTTT. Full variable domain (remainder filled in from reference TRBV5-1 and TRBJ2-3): KAGVTQTPRYLIKTRGQQVTLSCSPISGHRSVSWYQQTPGQGLQFLFEYFSETQRNKGNFPGRFSGRQFSNSRSEMNVSTLELGDSALYLCASSNAGGTDTQYFGPGTRLTVL.

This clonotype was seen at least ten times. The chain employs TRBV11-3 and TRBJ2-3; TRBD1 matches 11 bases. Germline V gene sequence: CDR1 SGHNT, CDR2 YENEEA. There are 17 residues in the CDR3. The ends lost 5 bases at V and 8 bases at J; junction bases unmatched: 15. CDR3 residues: CASSHWDRGYEAGTQYF. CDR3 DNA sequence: TGTGCCAGCAGCCATTGGGACAGGGGGTATGAGGCTGGTACGCAGTATTTT.

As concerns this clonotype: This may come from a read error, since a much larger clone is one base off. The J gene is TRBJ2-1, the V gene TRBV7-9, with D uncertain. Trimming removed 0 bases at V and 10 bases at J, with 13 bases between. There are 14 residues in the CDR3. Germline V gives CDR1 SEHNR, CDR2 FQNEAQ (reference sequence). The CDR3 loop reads CASSLAGSQDEQFF. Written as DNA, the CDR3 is TGTGCCAGCAGCTTAGCCGGCAGCCAAGACGAGCAGTTCTTC.

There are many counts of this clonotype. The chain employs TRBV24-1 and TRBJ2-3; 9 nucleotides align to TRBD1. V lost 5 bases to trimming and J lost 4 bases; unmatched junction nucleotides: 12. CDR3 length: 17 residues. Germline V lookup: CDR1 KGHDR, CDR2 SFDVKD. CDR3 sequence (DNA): TGTGCCACCAGTGCCAAAACAGGGGGCGCTTTTGCAGATACGCAGTATTTT. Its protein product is CATSAKTGGAFADTQYF.

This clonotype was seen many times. CDR3 sequence (DNA): TGTGCCAGCAGCCGGAAAGAGTCGAACACTGAAGCTTTCTTT. Protein sequence: CASSRKESNTEAFF. The gene calls are TRBV4-2 and TRBJ1-1; D ambiguous. CDR1 LGHNA and CDR2 YNFKEQ come from the germline V gene. The CDR3 spans 14 residues. V gave up 4 bases and J gave up 1 base, with 10 bases separating them.